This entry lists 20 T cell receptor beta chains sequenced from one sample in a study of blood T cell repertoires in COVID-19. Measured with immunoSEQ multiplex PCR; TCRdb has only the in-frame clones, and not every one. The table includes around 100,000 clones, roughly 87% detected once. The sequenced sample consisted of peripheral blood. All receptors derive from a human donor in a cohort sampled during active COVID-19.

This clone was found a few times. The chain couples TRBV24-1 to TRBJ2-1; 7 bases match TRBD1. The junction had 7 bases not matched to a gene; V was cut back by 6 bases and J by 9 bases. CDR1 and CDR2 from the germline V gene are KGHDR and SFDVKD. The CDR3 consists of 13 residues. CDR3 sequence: CATSKTGIGEQFF. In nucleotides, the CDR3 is TGTGCCACCAGTAAGACAGGGATCGGTGAGCAGTTCTTC.

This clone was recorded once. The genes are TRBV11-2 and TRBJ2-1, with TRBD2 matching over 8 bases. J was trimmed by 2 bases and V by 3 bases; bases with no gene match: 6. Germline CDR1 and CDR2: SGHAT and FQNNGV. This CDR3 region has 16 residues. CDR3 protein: CASSFLSGAAYNEQFF. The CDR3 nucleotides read TGTGCCAGCAGCTTCCTTAGCGGGGCCGCCTACAATGAGCAGTTCTTC.

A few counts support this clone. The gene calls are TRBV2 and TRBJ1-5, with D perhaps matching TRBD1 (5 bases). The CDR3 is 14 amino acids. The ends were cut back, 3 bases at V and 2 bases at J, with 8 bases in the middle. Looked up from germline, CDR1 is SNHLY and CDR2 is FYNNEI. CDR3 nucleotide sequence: TGTGCCAGCAGTGATCAAGGGGGCAATCAGCCCCAGCATTTT. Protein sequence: CASSDQGGNQPQHF.

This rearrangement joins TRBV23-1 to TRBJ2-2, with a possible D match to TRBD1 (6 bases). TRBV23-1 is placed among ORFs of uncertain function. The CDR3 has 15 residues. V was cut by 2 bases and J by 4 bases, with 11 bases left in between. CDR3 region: CASSQANRATGELFF. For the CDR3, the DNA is TGCGCCAGCAGTCAAGCTAACAGGGCCACCGGGGAGCTGTTTTTT.

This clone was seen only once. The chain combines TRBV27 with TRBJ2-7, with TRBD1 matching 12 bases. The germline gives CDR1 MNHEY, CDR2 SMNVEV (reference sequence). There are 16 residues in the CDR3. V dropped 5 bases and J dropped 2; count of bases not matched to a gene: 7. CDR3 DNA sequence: TGTGCCAGCAGTCCGGGACAGGGGGCGCGCACCTACGAGCAGTACTTC. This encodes CASSPGQGARTYEQYF.

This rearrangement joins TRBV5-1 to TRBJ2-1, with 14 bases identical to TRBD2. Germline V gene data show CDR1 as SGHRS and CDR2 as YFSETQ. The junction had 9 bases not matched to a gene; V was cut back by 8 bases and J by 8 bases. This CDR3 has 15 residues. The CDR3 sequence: CASKPGTSGRDEQFF. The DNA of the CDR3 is TGCGCCAGTAAACCCGGGACTAGCGGGAGAGATGAGCAGTTCTTC.

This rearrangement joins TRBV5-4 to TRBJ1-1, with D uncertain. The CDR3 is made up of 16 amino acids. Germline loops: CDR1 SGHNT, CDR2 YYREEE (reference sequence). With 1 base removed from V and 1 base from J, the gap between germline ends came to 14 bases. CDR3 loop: CASSLTRTGSNTEAFF. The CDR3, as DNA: TGTGCCAGCAGCTTGACTAGGACTGGATCGAACACTGAAGCTTTCTTT.

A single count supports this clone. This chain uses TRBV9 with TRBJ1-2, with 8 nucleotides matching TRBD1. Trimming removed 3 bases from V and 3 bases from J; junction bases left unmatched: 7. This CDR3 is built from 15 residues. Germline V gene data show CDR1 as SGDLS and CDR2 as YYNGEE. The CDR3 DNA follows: TGTGCCAGCAGCGCAAGGACAGGGCAGTACTATGGCTACACCTTC. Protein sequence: CASSARTGQYYGYTF.

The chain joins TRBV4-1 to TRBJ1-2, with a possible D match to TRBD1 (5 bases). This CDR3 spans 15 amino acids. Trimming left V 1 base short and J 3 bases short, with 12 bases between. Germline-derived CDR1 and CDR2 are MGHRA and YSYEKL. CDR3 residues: CASSQVPGVYYGYTF. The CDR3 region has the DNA TGCGCCAGCAGCCAAGTCCCGGGGGTTTACTATGGCTACACCTTC.

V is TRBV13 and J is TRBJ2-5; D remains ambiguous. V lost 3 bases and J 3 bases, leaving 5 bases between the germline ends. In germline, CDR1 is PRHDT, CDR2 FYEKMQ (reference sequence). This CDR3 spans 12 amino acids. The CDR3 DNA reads TGTGCCAGCAGCTTTCGAGAAGAGACCCAGTACTTC. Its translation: CASSFREETQYF.

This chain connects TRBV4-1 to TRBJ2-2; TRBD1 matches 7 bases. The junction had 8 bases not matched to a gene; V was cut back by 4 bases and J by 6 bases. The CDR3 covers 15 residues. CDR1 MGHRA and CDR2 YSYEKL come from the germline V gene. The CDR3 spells CASSPYRGEAGELFF. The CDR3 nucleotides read TGCGCCAGCAGCCCGTACAGGGGTGAGGCCGGGGAGCTGTTTTTT.

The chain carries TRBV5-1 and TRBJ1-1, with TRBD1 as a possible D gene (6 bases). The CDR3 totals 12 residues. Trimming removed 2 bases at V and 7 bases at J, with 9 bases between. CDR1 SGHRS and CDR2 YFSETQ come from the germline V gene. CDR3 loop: CASSFRDNEAFF. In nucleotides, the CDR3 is TGCGCCAGCAGCTTTCGGGACAATGAAGCTTTCTTT.

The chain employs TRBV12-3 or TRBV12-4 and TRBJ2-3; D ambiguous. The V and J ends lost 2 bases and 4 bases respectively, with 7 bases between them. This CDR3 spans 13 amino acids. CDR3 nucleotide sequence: TGTGCCAGCAGTTTAATGAGGTCAGATACGCAGTATTTT. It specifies CASSLMRSDTQYF.

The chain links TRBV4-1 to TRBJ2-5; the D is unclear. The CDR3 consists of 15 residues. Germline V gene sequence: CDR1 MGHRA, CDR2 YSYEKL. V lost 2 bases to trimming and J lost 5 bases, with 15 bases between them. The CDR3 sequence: CASSQYTSLVETQYF. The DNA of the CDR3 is TGCGCCAGCAGCCAATATACTTCCCTTGTGGAGACCCAGTACTTC.

The CDR3 DNA is TGTGCCAGCAGCTATCAATCAGGTCTCTATGGCTACACCTTC. As protein: CASSYQSGLYGYTF. The V call is TRBV28, the J call TRBJ1-2; D is undetermined. Germline loops: CDR1 MDHEN, CDR2 SYDVKM. With 6 bases removed from V and 4 bases from J, the gap between germline ends came to 15 bases. This CDR3 has 14 residues.

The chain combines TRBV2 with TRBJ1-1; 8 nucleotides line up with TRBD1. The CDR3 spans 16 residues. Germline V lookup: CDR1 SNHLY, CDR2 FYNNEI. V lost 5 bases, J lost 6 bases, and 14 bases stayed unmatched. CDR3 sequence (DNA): TGTGCCAGCAGTAAGGCAGGGGGCCGTGTTGACTCTGAAGCTTTCTTT. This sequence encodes CASSKAGGRVDSEAFF. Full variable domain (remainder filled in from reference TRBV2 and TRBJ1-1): EPEVTQTPSHQVTQMGQEVILRCVPISNHLYFYWYRQILGQKVEFLVSFYNNEISEKSEIFDDQFSVERPDGSNFTLKIRSTKLEDSAMYFCASSKAGGRVDSEAFFGQGTRLTVV.

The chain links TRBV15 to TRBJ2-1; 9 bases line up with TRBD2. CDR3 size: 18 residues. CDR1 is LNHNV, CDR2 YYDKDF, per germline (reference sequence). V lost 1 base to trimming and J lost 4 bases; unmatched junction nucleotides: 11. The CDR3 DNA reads TGTGCCACCAGCAGAGGAGACGCTGGGACTAGCCCGTACAATGAGCAGTTCTTC. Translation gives CATSRGDAGTSPYNEQFF.

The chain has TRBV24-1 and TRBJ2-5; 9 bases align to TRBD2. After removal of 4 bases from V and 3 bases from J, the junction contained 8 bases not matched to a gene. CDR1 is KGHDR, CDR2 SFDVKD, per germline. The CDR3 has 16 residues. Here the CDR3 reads CATSDPRREGKETQYF. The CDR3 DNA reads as TGTGCCACCAGTGACCCACGGCGGGAGGGAAAAGAGACCCAGTACTTC.

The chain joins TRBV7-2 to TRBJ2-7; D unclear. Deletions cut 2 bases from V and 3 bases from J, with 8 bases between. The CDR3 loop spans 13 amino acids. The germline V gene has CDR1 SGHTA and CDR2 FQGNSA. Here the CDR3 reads CASSLSPGYEQYF. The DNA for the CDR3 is TGTGCCAGCAGCTTAAGCCCGGGCTACGAGCAGTACTTC.

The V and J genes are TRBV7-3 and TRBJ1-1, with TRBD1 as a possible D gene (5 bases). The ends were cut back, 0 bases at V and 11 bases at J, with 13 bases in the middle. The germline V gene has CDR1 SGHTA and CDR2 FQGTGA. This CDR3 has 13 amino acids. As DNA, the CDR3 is TGTGCCAGCAGCTTAACGCAGGGCCCGGCGGCTTTCTTT. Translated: CASSLTQGPAAFF.